The sequence of this T cell receptor (beta chain) was determined in a study of T cell repertoires in cytomegalovirus infection. Study-wide context: A matching HLA type, together with CMV infection, was signaled by public TCR beta signatures. Overall study results and limits: CMV-specific TCR beta clonotypes restricted by HLA-C were the ones dominating the ex vivo response.

This clonotype was detected a few times. Its antigen is not known. CDR1 SEHNR and CDR2 FQNEAQ come from the germline V gene (reference sequence). The CDR3 spans 16 residues. V was trimmed by 4 bases and J by 1 base, leaving 16 bases between them. TCRdb reprocessed the reads via MiXCR and lists one record per CDR3 protein. The sample has approximately 630,000 distinct CDR3 sequences, 20% to 25% seen once; the top ten hold approximately 8.2%. The chain carries TRBV7-9 and TRBJ2-5; possibly TRBD1 or TRBD2 for D (6 bases each). This TCR was recovered from a human donor in good health (CMV status not recorded). Some clones in this sample may be carry-over from other donors' samples. The sequencing sample was made of CD8+ T cells from PBMCs. CDR3 DNA: TGTGCCAGCAGCTCATCCGACAGGAGGGTCCAAGAGACCCAGTACTTC. It codes for CASSSSDRRVQETQYF.